This passage covers 19 T cell receptor beta chains from one sample sequenced in a study of blood T cells in healthy people across ages. Then a second PCR, running roughly 7 to 11 cycles, was carried out with a sample-barcoded 5' primer and a J-beta primer mix. TCRdb used MiXCR to reprocess the 5' RACE reads, holding one entry per CDR3 protein. The sample lists approximately 940,000 distinct CDR3 sequences; roughly 52% were seen once. Sequenced input: blood. Receptor source: a man younger than 45 in good health.

J is TRBJ2-7 and V is TRBV6-1; maybe TRBD1 (6 bases). V dropped 3 bases and J dropped 7 bases, with 16 bases sitting between them. Germline assignment: CDR1 MNHNS and CDR2 SASEGT. CDR3 length: 14 amino acids. CDR3 sequence: CASSDGQQQGEQYF. In nucleotides, the CDR3 is TGTGCCAGCAGTGATGGGCAGCAACAGGGTGAGCAGTACTTC.

In its sample, this clonotype was seen a few times. The chain carries TRBV10-2 and TRBJ2-7; possibly TRBD2 for D (5 bases). Deletions cut 3 bases from V and 3 bases from J, with 9 bases between. The length of the CDR3 is 13 residues. In germline, CDR1 is WSHSY, CDR2 SAAADI. CDR3 amino acids: CASSETGNYEQYF. CDR3 coding DNA: TGCGCCAGCAGTGAAACCGGGAACTACGAGCAGTACTTC.

This clonotype was detected many times. The chain couples TRBV7-2 to TRBJ2-7; the D is unclear. Germline V CDR1 and CDR2: SGHTA, FQGNSA. The V end lost 2 bases, the J end lost 3 bases, and 8 bases lay between the germline ends. The length of the CDR3 is 13 residues. CDR3 protein: CASSLLGDYEQYF. The CDR3 bases are TGTGCCAGCAGCTTACTGGGCGACTACGAGCAGTACTTC.

As to this clonotype: A junction end diverges from the germline sequence, so it may reflect a read error. The genes are TRBV5-1 and TRBJ2-1, with D perhaps matching TRBD1 (6 bases). Germline V gene sequence: CDR1 SGHRS, CDR2 YFSETQ. The CDR3 has 16 amino acids. In nucleotides, the CDR3 is TGCGTCAGCAGCTTCTTACAGGGAAGGATTAACAATGAGCAGTTCTTC. Its translation: CVSSFLQGRINNEQFF. The variable domain in full, completed from reference TRBV5-1 and TRBJ2-1, reads KAGVTQTPRYLIKTRGQQVTLSCSPISGHRSVSWYQQTPGQGLQFLFEYFSETQRNKGNFPGRFSGRQFSNSRSEMNVSTLELGDSALYLCVSSFLQGRINNEQFFGPGTRLTVL.

The rearrangement links TRBV27 to TRBJ2-7, with D perhaps TRBD1 or TRBD2 (5 bases each). This CDR3 spans 13 amino acids. Per the germline V gene, CDR1 is MNHEY and CDR2 is SMNVEV (reference sequence). V lost 5 bases and J 0 bases, leaving 8 bases between the germline ends. The CDR3 DNA reads TGTGCCAGCAGTCGGGGCCCCTCCTACGAGCAGTACTTC. Amino acid sequence: CASSRGPSYEQYF.

In this sample, this clonotype turned up a few times. The chain couples TRBV20-1 to TRBJ1-1; a possible D gene is TRBD1 (6 bases). Trimming left V 1 base short and J 8 bases short, with 17 bases between. Germline V CDR1 and CDR2: DFQATT, SNEGSKA (reference sequence). The CDR3 runs 14 residues. The CDR3 reads CSARASAGGSEAFF. CDR3 coding DNA: TGCAGTGCTAGAGCCTCCGCTGGGGGCTCAGAAGCTTTCTTT.

This clonotype turned up a few times. This chain connects TRBV6-6 to TRBJ2-3, with a weak D call TRBD1 (6 bases). The length of the CDR3 is 13 residues. In germline, CDR1 is MNHNY, CDR2 SVGAGI (reference sequence). Deletions cut 8 bases from V and 2 bases from J, with 11 bases between. Here the CDR3 DNA reads TGTGCCAGCCGGGACACCTACACAGATACGCAGTATTTT. Amino acid sequence: CASRDTYTDTQYF.

This clonotype turned up a few times. The rearrangement uses TRBV4-1 and TRBJ2-3, with 8 bases that match TRBD2. J gave up 4 bases and V 4 bases, and 4 bases lay outside the gene matches. The CDR3 consists of 14 residues. Germline values: CDR1 MGHRA, CDR2 YSYEKL. This chain's CDR3 is CASSPGGGADTQYF. CDR3 nucleotide sequence: TGCGCCAGCAGCCCCGGGGGGGGTGCAGATACGCAGTATTTT.

CDR3 nucleotides: TGCAGTGCTCCACTGCCGGACAGGGTGAACGAGCAGTACTTC. As protein: CSAPLPDRVNEQYF. This sequence joins TRBV20-1 and TRBJ2-5; 8 bases map to TRBD1. The J call may be mistaken, given a closer DNA end match to TRBJ2-7. The CDR3 sequence is 14 residues long. Germline-derived CDR1 and CDR2 are DFQATT and SNEGSKA (reference sequence).

This clonotype was counted ten times or more. The chain joins TRBV20-1 to TRBJ1-4; 7 bases line up with TRBD1. Unmatched junction bases numbered 1, after V lost 1 base and J lost 5 bases. Germline CDR1 reads DFQATT; CDR2 reads SNEGSKA (reference sequence). This CDR3 spans 13 amino acids. DNA for the CDR3: TGCAGTGCTAGAGGGGGACAGAATGAAAAACTGTTTTTT. This sequence encodes CSARGGQNEKLFF.

V usage is TRBV4-1 and J usage is TRBJ2-7; D perhaps matches TRBD1 (5 bases). Per germline, CDR1 MGHRA and CDR2 YSYEKL. The CDR3 totals 15 residues. V shed 1 base and J shed 4 bases, with 14 bases lying between them. The chain's CDR3 is CASSQGAGATYEQYF. The CDR3 DNA is TGCGCCAGCAGCCAAGGGGCTGGGGCGACTTACGAGCAGTACTTC.

The chain combines TRBV11-2 with TRBJ2-7, with D possibly being TRBD2 (5 bases). Per germline, CDR1 SGHAT and CDR2 FQNNGV. The CDR3 spans 16 residues. The V end was cut by 0 bases, the J end by 2 bases, with 14 bases between. CDR3 sequence: CASSLENPRGTYEQYF. The DNA for the CDR3 is TGTGCCAGCAGCTTAGAAAACCCGCGAGGGACCTACGAGCAGTACTTC.

V gene TRBV4-1 combines with J gene TRBJ2-3; no firm D call. Trimming removed 7 bases from V and 0 bases from J, with 8 bases in between. CDR3 length equals 13 residues. Germline V gene sequence: CDR1 MGHRA, CDR2 YSYEKL. CDR3 sequence: CASTHPSTDTQYF. As DNA, the CDR3 is TGCGCCAGCACTCATCCTAGCACAGATACGCAGTATTTT.

This chain joins TRBV7-8 and TRBJ1-1, with TRBD1 matching over 7 bases. This CDR3 region has 14 residues. Germline V gives CDR1 SGHVS, CDR2 FQNEAQ. Trimming took 5 bases from V and 5 from J; bases not matched to a gene: 8. The CDR3 sequence is CASSPGQSETEAFF. DNA of the CDR3: TGTGCCAGCAGCCCGGGACAGAGTGAAACTGAAGCTTTCTTT.

This clonotype has at least ten counts. J is TRBJ2-1 and V is TRBV18, with TRBD1 matching over 7 bases. Trimming removed 0 bases from V and 6 bases from J; junction bases left unmatched: 5. Germline CDR1 KGHSH, CDR2 LQKENI. This CDR3 region has 15 residues. CDR3 amino acids: CASSPPRQGPNEQFF. In nucleotides, the CDR3 is TGTGCCAGCTCACCACCCCGACAGGGACCCAATGAGCAGTTCTTC.

This clonotype was recorded a few times. V is TRBV4-1 and J is TRBJ2-7; TRBD1 aligns across 9 bases. The germline V gene has CDR1 MGHRA and CDR2 YSYEKL. This CDR3 is 15 amino acids long. J lost 3 bases, V lost 4 bases, and 7 bases had no gene match. CDR3 bases: TGCGCCAGCAGCCGGGTGGGACAGGGCGTCTACGAGCAGTACTTC. Protein product: CASSRVGQGVYEQYF.

The gene calls are TRBV12-3 or TRBV12-4 and TRBJ1-4, with D uncertain. The CDR3 is made up of 15 amino acids. Trimming took 6 bases from V and 3 from J, leaving 14 bases between them. The CDR3 protein is CASSLLPSSNEKLFF. CDR3 bases: TGTGCCAGCAGCCTATTACCGTCGTCTAATGAAAAACTGTTTTTT.

In this sample, this clonotype turned up a few times. The J gene is TRBJ2-1, the V gene TRBV20-1; TRBD1 matches 7 bases. Germline loops: CDR1 DFQATT, CDR2 SNEGSKA (reference sequence). J gave up 1 base and V 6 bases, and 6 bases lay outside the gene matches. This CDR3 comprises 14 residues. CDR3 sequence (DNA): TGCAGTGCCAGCGACAGGGCTTCCTACAATGAGCAGTTCTTC. Its translation: CSASDRASYNEQFF.

This chain joins TRBV12-3 or TRBV12-4 and TRBJ1-1; possible D gene TRBD1, 5 bases. V dropped 5 bases and J dropped 4 bases, with 14 bases sitting between them. The CDR3 spans 14 residues. DNA of the CDR3: TGTGCCAGCAGTCCCCGTTTCCAGGGCACTGAAGCTTTCTTT. It codes for CASSPRFQGTEAFF.